The 12 T cell receptor beta chains below come from one sample, sequenced in a study of CD8+ T cells in alopecia areata. Treatment reported: oral pan-JAK inhibitor, 5-10 mg twice daily. The sequencing template was cDNA reverse transcribed from extracted RNA. Clones were read by immunoSEQ multiplex PCR, and TCRdb kept only the in-frame ones, dropping some. The sample contains some 120,000 clones, roughly 55% of which appear only once. Sequencing was performed on CD8+ T cells sorted from blood, taken at week 24, from a patient treated with tofacitinib. These TCRs come from a human donor with alopecia areata.

The rearrangement joins TRBV9 to TRBJ2-5; 11 bases are shared with TRBD2. The V gene end was trimmed by 0 bases and the J gene end by 0 bases; junction bases not matched to a gene: 13. The length of the CDR3 is 20 residues. Germline values: CDR1 SGDLS, CDR2 YYNGEE. This chain's CDR3 is CASSVATSPSGGTYQETQYF. The CDR3 DNA reads as TGTGCCAGCAGCGTAGCTACATCCCCTAGCGGGGGGACGTACCAAGAGACCCAGTACTTC.

The chain couples TRBV10-3 to TRBJ2-3, with TRBD1 identical over 8 bases. CDR3 length: 17 amino acids. V shed 2 bases, J shed 4 bases, and the junction held 11 bases outside the gene matches. Germline-derived CDR1 and CDR2 are ENHRY and SYGVKD. DNA for the CDR3: TGTGCCATCAGTGAGCCCGGAGGACAGGGAGGATCAGATACGCAGTATTTT. Protein product: CAISEPGGQGGSDTQYF.

This clone has more than one count but fewer than ten. The chain uses TRBV7-9 and TRBJ1-2; D not resolved. CDR1 SEHNR and CDR2 FQNEAQ come from the germline V gene (reference sequence). This CDR3 is 13 amino acids long. V was pared by 1 base and J by 2 bases, with 5 bases between. As DNA, the CDR3 is TGTGCCAGCAGCTTAGAAGGGAACTATGGCTACACCTTC. It specifies CASSLEGNYGYTF.

This clone was counted between two and nine times. The rearrangement joins TRBV6-5 to TRBJ2-7; tentatively, D is TRBD1 (5 bases). V lost 2 bases to trimming and J lost 3 bases, with 8 bases between them. CDR1 MNHEY and CDR2 SVGAGI come from the germline V gene. The CDR3 has 13 residues. For the CDR3, the DNA is TGTGCCAGCAGTTACAGGGGCAACTACGAGCAGTACTTC. It codes for CASSYRGNYEQYF.

This clone was seen a few times. The V and J genes are TRBV6-5 and TRBJ2-5; TRBD1 aligns across 7 bases. J was trimmed by 3 bases and V by 5 bases; bases with no gene match: 9. From germline, CDR1 is MNHEY and CDR2 SVGAGI. CDR3 length equals 15 residues. The CDR3 is CASSTGQAPEETQYF. The CDR3 DNA sequence: TGTGCCAGCAGTACCGGACAGGCCCCCGAAGAGACCCAGTACTTC.

Comment on this clone: Other DNA variants within this sample encode the same CDR3. The V and J genes are TRBV27 and TRBJ1-5; D remains unclear. The CDR3 loop spans 16 amino acids. V shed 0 bases and J shed 2 bases, with 11 bases lying between them. CDR1 is MNHEY, CDR2 SMNVEV, per germline (reference sequence). The chain's CDR3 is CASSLSPGTGNQPQHF. CDR3 DNA sequence: TGTGCCAGCAGTTTATCGCCGGGAACTGGCAATCAGCCCCAGCATTTT.

This chain connects TRBV5-4 to TRBJ1-2, with D possibly being TRBD1 (5 bases). Germline CDR1 reads SGHNT; CDR2 reads YYREEE (reference sequence). Trimming cost V 1 base and J 4 bases, with 20 bases left between them. The CDR3 has 17 residues. Here the CDR3 reads CASSLPFRGQEGYGYTF. For the CDR3, the DNA is TGTGCCAGCAGCTTGCCTTTCCGGGGCCAGGAGGGCTATGGCTACACCTTC.

This chain connects TRBV11-2 to TRBJ2-1; TRBD2 matches 8 bases. CDR3 length: 15 amino acids. The J segment lost 4 bases and the V segment lost 4 bases, leaving 6 bases of the junction unmatched. Germline V gives CDR1 SGHAT, CDR2 FQNNGV. The CDR3 protein is CASSSLRGGYNEQFF. The CDR3 DNA follows: TGTGCCAGCAGCTCCCTTCGGGGGGGGTACAATGAGCAGTTCTTC.

The J gene is TRBJ2-1, the V gene TRBV2, with TRBD1 matching over 9 bases. CDR1 is SNHLY, CDR2 FYNNEI, per germline. V lost 9 bases, J lost 4 bases, and 4 bases stayed unmatched. This CDR3 region has 13 residues. CDR3 sequence: CARGTGNYNEQFF. CDR3 nucleotides: TGTGCCAGGGGGACAGGGAATTACAATGAGCAGTTCTTC.

The gene calls are TRBV5-1 and TRBJ2-2; possible D gene TRBD1, 6 bases. The CDR3 has 13 residues. Germline loops: CDR1 SGHRS, CDR2 YFSETQ. V was clipped by 4 bases and J by 6 bases, with 10 bases between them. CDR3 nucleotides: TGCGCCAGCAGCACAGGACAGCCCGGGGAGCTGTTTTTT. Its translation is CASSTGQPGELFF.

V is TRBV7-8 and J is TRBJ2-7; TRBD2 aligns across 7 bases. Germline V gives CDR1 SGHVS, CDR2 FQNEAQ. The CDR3 has 16 amino acids. Trimming cost V 4 bases and J 2 bases; bases outside gene matches: 11. CDR3 bases: TGTGCCAGCAGCTCCAGCGGGATCTCGGACCCCTACGAGCAGTACTTC. This sequence encodes CASSSSGISDPYEQYF.

This clone turned up a few times. The rearrangement links TRBV13 to TRBJ1-1; D may be TRBD1 (6 bases). Germline V lookup: CDR1 PRHDT, CDR2 FYEKMQ (reference sequence). This CDR3 is built from 14 residues. The ends were cut back, 0 bases at V and 5 bases at J, with 10 bases in the middle. For the CDR3, the DNA is TGTGCCAGCAGCTTAGGCCTGGGGGCAACTGAAGCTTTCTTT. It yields the protein CASSLGLGATEAFF.